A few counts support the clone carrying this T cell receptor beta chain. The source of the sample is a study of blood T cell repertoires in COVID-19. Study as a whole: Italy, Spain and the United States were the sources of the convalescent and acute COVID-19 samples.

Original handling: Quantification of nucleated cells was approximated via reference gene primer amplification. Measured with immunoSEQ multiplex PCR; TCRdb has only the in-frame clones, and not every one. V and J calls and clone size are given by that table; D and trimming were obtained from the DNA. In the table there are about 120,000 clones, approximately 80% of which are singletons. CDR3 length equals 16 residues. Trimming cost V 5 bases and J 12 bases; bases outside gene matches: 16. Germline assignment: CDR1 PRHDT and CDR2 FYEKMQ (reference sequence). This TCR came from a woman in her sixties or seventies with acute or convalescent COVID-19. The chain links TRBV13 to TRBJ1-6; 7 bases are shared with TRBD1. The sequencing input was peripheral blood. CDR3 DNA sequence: TGTGCCAGCAGCCTCCCTCAGGGACAGTTCCTCCGACCCCTCCACTTT. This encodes CASSLPQGQFLRPLHF.